Detailed here is one T cell receptor beta chain. The target antigen is unknown. This sample is drawn from a study of shared clonotypes between healthy human individuals. Study-wide points: It was only blood that was sampled, and tissue repertoires likely differ.

This was a deep-level run. Clones were sequenced by immunoSEQ multiplex PCR, and TCRdb holds only the in-frame ones, with some missing. The sample records roughly 2.5 million clones, more than 90% being singletons. Germline V lookup: CDR1 GTSNPN, CDR2 SVGIG (reference sequence). There are 15 residues in the CDR3. The V gene lost 2 bases and the J gene lost 4 bases, with 17 bases spanning the gap. Both subsets, CD45RA+ naive and CD45RA-negative memory, were split from the CD4+ cells. The sample consisted of naive CD4+ T cells sorted from blood. As for subset: CD45RA+ positively selected. The sequence came from a man between 18 and 35 years old in good health. V usage is TRBV30 and J usage is TRBJ1-1, with TRBD1 as a possible D gene (5 bases). CDR3 sequence reads: CAWSRTGYGGTEAFF. In DNA, the CDR3 is TGTGCCTGGAGTAGAACAGGTTACGGAGGCACTGAAGCTTTCTTT.